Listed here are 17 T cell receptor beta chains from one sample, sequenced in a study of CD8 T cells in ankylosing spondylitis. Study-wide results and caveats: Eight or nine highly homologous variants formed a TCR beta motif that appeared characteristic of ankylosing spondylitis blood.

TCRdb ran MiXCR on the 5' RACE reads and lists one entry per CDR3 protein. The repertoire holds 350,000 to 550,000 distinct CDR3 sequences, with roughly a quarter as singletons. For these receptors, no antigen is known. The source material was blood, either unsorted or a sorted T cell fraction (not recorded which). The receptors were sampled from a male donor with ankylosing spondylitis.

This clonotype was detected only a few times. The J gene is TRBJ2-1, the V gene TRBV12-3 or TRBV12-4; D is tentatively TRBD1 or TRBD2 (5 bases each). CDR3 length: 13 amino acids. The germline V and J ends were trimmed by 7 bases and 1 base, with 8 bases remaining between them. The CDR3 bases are TGTGCCAGCACGAGGGGATCCTACAATGAGCAGTTCTTC. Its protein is CASTRGSYNEQFF.

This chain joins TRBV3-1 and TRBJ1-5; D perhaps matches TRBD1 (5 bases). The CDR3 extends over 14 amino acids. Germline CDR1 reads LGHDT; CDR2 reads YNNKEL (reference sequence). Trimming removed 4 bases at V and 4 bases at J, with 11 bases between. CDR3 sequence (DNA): TGTGCCAGCAGCCCCCGCAGGGCGAATCAGCCCCAGCATTTT. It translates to CASSPRRANQPQHF.

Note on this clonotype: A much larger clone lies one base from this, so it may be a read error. The CDR3 sequence is CAISERDNEQFF. The DNA of the CDR3 is TGTGCCATCAGTGAGCGAGACAATGAGCAGTTCTTC. The chain has TRBV10-3 and TRBJ2-1; no reliable D call. The CDR3 is 12 amino acids. V dropped 2 bases and J dropped 5 bases, with 4 bases sitting between them. The germline V gene encodes CDR1 ENHRY and CDR2 SYGVKD.

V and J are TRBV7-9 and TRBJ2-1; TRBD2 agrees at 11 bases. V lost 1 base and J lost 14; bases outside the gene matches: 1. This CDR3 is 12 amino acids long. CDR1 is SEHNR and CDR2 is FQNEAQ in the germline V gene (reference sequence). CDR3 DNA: TGTGCCAGCAGCTTAGTAGCGGGGGGGGAGTTCTTC. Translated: CASSLVAGGEFF.

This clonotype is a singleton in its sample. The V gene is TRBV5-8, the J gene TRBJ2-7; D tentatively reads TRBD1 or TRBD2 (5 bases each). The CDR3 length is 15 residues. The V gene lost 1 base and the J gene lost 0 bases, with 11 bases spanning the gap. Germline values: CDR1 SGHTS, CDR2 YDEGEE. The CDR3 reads CASSLLGTSSYEQYV. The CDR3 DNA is TGTGCCAGCAGCTTGCTGGGGACCAGCTCCTACGAGCAGTACGTC.

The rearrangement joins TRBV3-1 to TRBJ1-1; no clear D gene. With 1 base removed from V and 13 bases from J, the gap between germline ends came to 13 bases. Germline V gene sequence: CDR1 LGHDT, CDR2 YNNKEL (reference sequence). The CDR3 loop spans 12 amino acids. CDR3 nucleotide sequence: TGTGCCAGCAGCCAAGGGGCCTTAAAGCTTTTCTTT. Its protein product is CASSQGALKLFF. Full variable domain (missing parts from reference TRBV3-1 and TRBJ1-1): DTAVSQTPKYLVTQMGNDKSIKCEQNLGHDTMYWYKQDSKKFLKIMFSYNNKELIINETVPNRFSPKSPDKAHLNLHINSLELGDSAVYFCASSQGALKLFFGQGTRLTVV.

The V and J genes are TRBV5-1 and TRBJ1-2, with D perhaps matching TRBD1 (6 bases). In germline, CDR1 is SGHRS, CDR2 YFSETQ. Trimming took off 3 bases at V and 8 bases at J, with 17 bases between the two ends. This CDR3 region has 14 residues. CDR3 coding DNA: TGCGCCAGCAGCTCCTTACAGGGAGGAGAGGGCTACACCTTC. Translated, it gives CASSSLQGGEGYTF.

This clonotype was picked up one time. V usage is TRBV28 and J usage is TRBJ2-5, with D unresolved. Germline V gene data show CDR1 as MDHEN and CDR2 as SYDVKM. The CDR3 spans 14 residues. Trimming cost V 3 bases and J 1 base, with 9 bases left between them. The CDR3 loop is CASSLSDLQETQYF. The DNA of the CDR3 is TGTGCCAGCAGTTTGTCGGATCTCCAAGAGACCCAGTACTTC.

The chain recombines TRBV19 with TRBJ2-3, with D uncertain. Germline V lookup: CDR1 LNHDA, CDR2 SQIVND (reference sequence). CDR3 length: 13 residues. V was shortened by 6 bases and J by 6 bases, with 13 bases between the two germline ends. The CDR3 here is CASRDTGVDTQYF. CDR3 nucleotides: TGTGCCAGTAGGGATACTGGTGTGGATACGCAGTATTTT.

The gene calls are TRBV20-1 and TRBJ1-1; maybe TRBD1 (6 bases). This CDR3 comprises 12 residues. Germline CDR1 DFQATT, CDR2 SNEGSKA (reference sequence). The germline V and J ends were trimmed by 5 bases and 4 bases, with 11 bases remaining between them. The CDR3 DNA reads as TGCAGTGCTCTGGGACAATCCACTGAAGCTTTCTTT. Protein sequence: CSALGQSTEAFF.

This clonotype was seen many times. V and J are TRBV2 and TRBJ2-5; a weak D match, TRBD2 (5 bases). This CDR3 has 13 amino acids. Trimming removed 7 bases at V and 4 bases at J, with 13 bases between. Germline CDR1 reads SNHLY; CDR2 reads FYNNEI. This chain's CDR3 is CASNRGPGETQYF. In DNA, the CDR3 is TGTGCCAGCAATAGAGGGCCGGGAGAGACCCAGTACTTC.

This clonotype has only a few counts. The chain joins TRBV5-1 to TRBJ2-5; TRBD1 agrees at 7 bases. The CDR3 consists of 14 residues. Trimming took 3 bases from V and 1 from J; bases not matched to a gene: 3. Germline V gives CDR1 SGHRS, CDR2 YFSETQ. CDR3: CASSWGQPQETQYF. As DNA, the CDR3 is TGCGCCAGCAGCTGGGGACAGCCCCAAGAGACCCAGTACTTC.

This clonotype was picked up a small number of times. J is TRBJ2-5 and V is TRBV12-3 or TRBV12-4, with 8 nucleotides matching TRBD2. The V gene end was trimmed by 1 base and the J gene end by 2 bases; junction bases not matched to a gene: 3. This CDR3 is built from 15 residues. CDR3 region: CASSLDASGQETQYF. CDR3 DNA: TGTGCCAGCAGTTTAGATGCTAGCGGGCAAGAGACCCAGTACTTC.

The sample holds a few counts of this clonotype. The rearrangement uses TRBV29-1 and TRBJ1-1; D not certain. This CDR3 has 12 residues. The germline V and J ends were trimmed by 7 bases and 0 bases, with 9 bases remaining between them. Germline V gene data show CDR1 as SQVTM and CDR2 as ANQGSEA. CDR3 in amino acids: CSGGSLNTEAFF. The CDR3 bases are TGCAGCGGTGGAAGCTTGAACACTGAAGCTTTCTTT.

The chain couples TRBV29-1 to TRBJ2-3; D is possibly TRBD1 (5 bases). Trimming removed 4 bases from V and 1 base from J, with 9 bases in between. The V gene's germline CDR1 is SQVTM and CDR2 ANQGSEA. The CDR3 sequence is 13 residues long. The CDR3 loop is CSVAPTGTDTQYF. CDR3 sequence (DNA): TGCAGCGTTGCCCCGACAGGCACAGATACGCAGTATTTT.

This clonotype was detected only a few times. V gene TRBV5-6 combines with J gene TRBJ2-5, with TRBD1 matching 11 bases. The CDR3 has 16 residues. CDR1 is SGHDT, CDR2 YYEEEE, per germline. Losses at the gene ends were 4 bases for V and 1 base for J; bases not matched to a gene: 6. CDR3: CASSGGTGGFQETQYF. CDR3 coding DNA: TGTGCCAGCAGCGGGGGGACAGGGGGTTTCCAAGAGACCCAGTACTTC.

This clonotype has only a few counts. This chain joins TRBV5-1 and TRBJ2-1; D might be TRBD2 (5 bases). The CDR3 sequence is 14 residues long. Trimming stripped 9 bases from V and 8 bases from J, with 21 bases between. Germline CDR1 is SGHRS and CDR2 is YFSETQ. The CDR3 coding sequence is TGCGCCACCAAATATAGCGCGACACAAGATGAGCAGTTCTTC. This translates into CATKYSATQDEQFF.